This TCR beta chain appears in the sequencing data of a study of neurological immune-mediated disorders. Comment on this clonotype: Its antigen remains unidentified.

Each TCR transcript was tagged with a 10-nucleotide random UMI during 5'RACE. One entry per CDR3 protein results from TCRdb running MiXCR on the 5' RACE reads. The data contain tens of thousands of distinct CDR3 sequences, over 4% of them singletons. Study findings and constraints: Expanded clones shared no CDR3 amino acid sequences across subjects, suggesting private repertoires in all groups. Whereas HTLV-1-associated myelopathy showed the most TCR clonal expansion, multiple sclerosis showed the least, with levels below those of healthy controls. According to phylogenetic grouping, one related-CDR3 cluster, a possible signature, contained the repertoires of 18 of 34 multiple sclerosis patients.

The ends were cut back, 4 bases at V and 3 bases at J, with 7 bases in the middle. This CDR3 is built from 12 residues. This chain joins TRBV12-3 or TRBV12-4 and TRBJ2-7, with no clear D. Sequenced sample: PBMCs. This TCR was sampled from a man in his fifties with multiple sclerosis. The CDR3 loop is CASSWHSYEQYF. The CDR3 DNA follows: TGTGCCAGCAGTTGGCACAGCTACGAGCAGTACTTC.